Presented here are 20 T cell receptor beta chains from one specimen sequenced in a study of shared clonotypes between healthy human individuals. The protocol was immunoSEQ multiplex PCR, while the TCRdb copy is restricted to in-frame clones and leaves out a portion. Of nearly 1,000,000 clones detected, about three quarters appear once; the ten largest clones hold approximately 1.5%. The material sequenced was memory CD4+ T cells sorted from blood. Documented subset: CD45RA-negative fraction. These TCRs come from a man between 18 and 29 years old in good health.

V gene TRBV5-1 combines with J gene TRBJ1-2; D unclear. Germline CDR1 is SGHRS and CDR2 is YFSETQ. Trimming pared 0 bases from V and 6 bases from J, leaving 9 bases between. The CDR3 spans 13 residues. CDR3 amino acids: CASSLAGLNGYTF. The CDR3 DNA sequence: TGCGCCAGCAGCTTGGCGGGCCTGAATGGCTACACCTTC.

The chain combines TRBV7-2 with TRBJ2-3; unclear D gene. V lost 4 bases and J 3 bases, leaving 11 bases between the germline ends. This CDR3 is 14 amino acids long. Germline assignment: CDR1 SGHTA and CDR2 FQGNSA. CDR3 sequence: CASSSNYRTDTQYF. DNA for the CDR3: TGTGCCAGCAGCTCCAATTACCGGACAGATACGCAGTATTTT.

This rearrangement joins TRBV6-1 to TRBJ1-2; 7 bases are shared with TRBD1. From germline, CDR1 is MNHNS and CDR2 SASEGT. Trimming removed 5 bases from V and 3 bases from J; junction bases left unmatched: 6. The CDR3 contains 14 residues. CDR3 nucleotide sequence: TGTGCCAGCAGTTCCCACGGGACAGACTATGGCTACACCTTC. It is translated as CASSSHGTDYGYTF.

V usage is TRBV7-9 and J usage is TRBJ2-1, with D unresolved. The CDR3 consists of 12 residues. V lost 3 bases to trimming and J lost 8 bases, with 8 bases between them. Germline CDR1 reads SEHNR; CDR2 reads FQNEAQ (reference sequence). The CDR3, as DNA: TGTGCCAGCAGCTTTCTATGGGATGAGCAGTTCTTC. Translation: CASSFLWDEQFF. Looking up the rest from reference TRBV7-9 and TRBJ2-1 gives the full variable domain: DTGVSQNPRHKITKRGQNVTFRCDPISEHNRLYWYRQTLGQGPEFLTYFQNEAQLEKSRLLSDRFSAERPKGSFSTLEIQRTEQGDSAMYLCASSFLWDEQFFGPGTRLTVL.

This clone was counted between two and nine times. The chain has TRBV18 and TRBJ2-1, with 8 bases that match TRBD1. The length of the CDR3 is 13 residues. The germline gives CDR1 KGHSH, CDR2 LQKENI. Trimming cost V 4 bases and J 10 bases; bases outside gene matches: 6. CDR3 bases: TGTGCCAGCTCACGCGTAGGACAGGGAGAGCAGTTCTTC. This codes for CASSRVGQGEQFF.

V gene TRBV5-6 combines with J gene TRBJ1-5; D possibly corresponds to TRBD1 (5 bases). Germline lookup yields CDR1 SGHDT and CDR2 YYEEEE. V dropped 0 bases and J dropped 6 bases, with 22 bases sitting between them. The CDR3 length is 18 residues. The CDR3 DNA reads TGTGCCAGCAGCTTGGCCGGGGCAGCGGTCGGATGGAGTCAGCCCCAGCATTTT. Translation gives CASSLAGAAVGWSQPQHF.

This clone was seen just once. V is TRBV11-2 and J is TRBJ2-5; D might be TRBD1 or TRBD2, each matching 6 bases. Germline V CDR1 and CDR2: SGHAT, FQNNGV. Trimming pared 6 bases from V and 2 bases from J, leaving 16 bases between. The CDR3 consists of 15 residues. CDR3 coding DNA: TGTGCCAGCAGGGAGGGGAGTGGACAGCAAGAGACCCAGTACTTC. It is translated as CASREGSGQQETQYF.

This chain connects TRBV6-1 to TRBJ2-3; maybe TRBD2 (6 bases). The CDR3 extends over 13 amino acids. Trimming cost V 7 bases and J 1 base, with 9 bases left between them. Germline assignment: CDR1 MNHNS and CDR2 SASEGT. The CDR3 spells CASTQRGTDTQYF. The CDR3 DNA reads TGTGCCAGCACGCAGCGGGGCACAGATACGCAGTATTTT.

The chain employs TRBV27 and TRBJ2-3; TRBD1 matches 7 bases. Germline V gives CDR1 MNHEY, CDR2 SMNVEV (reference sequence). The CDR3 covers 15 residues. The ends lost 10 bases at V and 1 base at J; junction bases unmatched: 11. CDR3 nucleotides: TGTGCCACTGACAGGGTTGGAAGGGGCACAGATACGCAGTATTTT. It translates to CATDRVGRGTDTQYF.

The chain combines TRBV7-2 with TRBJ2-3; D could derive from TRBD1 or TRBD2 (5 bases each). CDR1 and CDR2 from the germline V gene are SGHTA and FQGNSA. The CDR3 runs to 15 residues. Trimming took 6 bases from V and 2 from J, leaving 15 bases between them. The CDR3 sequence is CASRRGDLFTDTQYF. The CDR3 DNA reads as TGTGCCAGCAGGAGAGGGGATCTTTTCACAGATACGCAGTATTTT.

Comments on this clone: Other DNA sequences in the sample encode the same CDR3. The chain is built from TRBV18 and TRBJ2-2; D is ambiguous. The V end lost 3 bases, the J end lost 1 base, and 3 bases lay between the germline ends. CDR1 and CDR2 (germline): KGHSH, LQKENI. This CDR3 contains 13 residues. The CDR3 coding sequence is TGTGCCAGCTCACCTATGAACACCGGGGAGCTGTTTTTT. Translated, it gives CASSPMNTGELFF.

The chain employs TRBV2 and TRBJ2-4; 8 bases fit TRBD1. V shed 1 base, J shed 9 bases, and the junction held 5 bases outside the gene matches. CDR1 and CDR2 from the germline V gene are SNHLY and FYNNEI. This CDR3 is built from 14 residues. This CDR3 reads CASSEGSGGSIQYF. DNA of the CDR3: TGTGCCAGCAGTGAAGGCTCAGGGGGCAGCATTCAGTACTTC.

This chain connects TRBV7-2 to TRBJ2-1; 7 bases map to TRBD1. The CDR3 extends over 15 amino acids. Per the germline V gene, CDR1 is SGHTA and CDR2 is FQGNSA. J gave up 6 bases and V 2 bases, and 7 bases lay outside the gene matches. The CDR3, as DNA: TGTGCCAGCAGCTTACGGACAGGCGGCTTCAATGAGCAGTTCTTC. It yields the protein CASSLRTGGFNEQFF.

This chain uses TRBV11-3 with TRBJ2-2; D call uncertain. CDR3 length: 13 residues. Germline V gene lookup returns CDR1 SGHNT and CDR2 YENEEA. V shed 4 bases and J shed 7 bases, with 10 bases lying between them. This chain's CDR3 is CASSYGTFGELFF. CDR3 bases: TGTGCCAGCAGCTACGGTACTTTCGGGGAGCTGTTTTTT.

The count of this clone is one. CDR3 amino acids: CASSQLLMGGQDSYSTDTQYF. CDR3 coding DNA: TGCGCCAGCAGCCAACTCCTGATGGGGGGTCAGGACAGTTATAGCACAGATACGCAGTATTTT. J is TRBJ2-3 and V is TRBV4-3; the D gene could be TRBD1 or TRBD2 (6 bases each). Per the germline V gene, CDR1 is LGHNA and CDR2 is YSLEER. Trimming took 2 bases from V and 0 from J, leaving 27 bases between them. The CDR3 extends over 21 amino acids.

A remark on this clone: Within the sample, other DNA sequences also encode this same CDR3. This sequence joins TRBV2 and TRBJ1-5; D perhaps matches TRBD1 (5 bases). The V gene's germline CDR1 is SNHLY and CDR2 FYNNEI. Trimming took off 4 bases at V and 2 bases at J, with 6 bases between the two ends. This CDR3 is built from 13 residues. The CDR3 is CASSGGGNQPQHF. The CDR3 DNA reads TGTGCCAGCAGTGGAGGGGGCAATCAGCCCCAGCATTTT. The full variable domain, with the rest looked up from reference TRBV2 and TRBJ1-5, is EPEVTQTPSHQVTQMGQEVILRCVPISNHLYFYWYRQILGQKVEFLVSFYNNEISEKSEIFDDQFSVERPDGSNFTLKIRSTKLEDSAMYFCASSGGGNQPQHFGDGTRLSIL.

The rearrangement joins TRBV2 to TRBJ2-7; TRBD1 or TRBD2 may be the D gene (5 bases each). Trimming took off 3 bases at V and 6 bases at J, with 27 bases between the two ends. The CDR3 has 18 residues. The germline CDR1 and CDR2 sequences are SNHLY and FYNNEI. For the CDR3, the DNA is TGTGCCAGCAGTGATGGCTTGCTGGGCCGGGACGACGGCTCCGAGCAGTACTTC. Its translation: CASSDGLLGRDDGSEQYF.

This sequence joins TRBV7-2 and TRBJ2-2, with D unclear. From germline, CDR1 is SGHTA and CDR2 FQGNSA. The CDR3 totals 15 residues. V was trimmed by 5 bases and J by 7 bases, leaving 17 bases between them. The CDR3 nucleotides are TGTGCCAGCAGCCCCCTCGGAGCTATTGGCGGGGAGCTGTTTTTT. Protein sequence: CASSPLGAIGGELFF.

Here the CDR3 reads CASGGGAGRETQYF. CDR3 in DNA: TGTGCCAGCGGCGGAGGGGCGGGACGAGAGACCCAGTACTTC. The chain links TRBV28 to TRBJ2-5; maybe TRBD2 (6 bases). The CDR3 consists of 14 residues. Deletions cut 8 bases from V and 4 bases from J, with 17 bases between. Germline lookup yields CDR1 MDHEN and CDR2 SYDVKM.

The rearrangement joins TRBV10-3 to TRBJ2-5; the D gene is possibly TRBD1 (5 bases). This CDR3 contains 13 residues. CDR1 ENHRY and CDR2 SYGVKD come from the germline V gene. V lost 4 bases to trimming and J lost 5 bases, with 11 bases between them. CDR3 amino acids: CAISGGKAETQYF. The CDR3 DNA reads as TGTGCCATCAGTGGGGGCAAGGCCGAGACCCAGTACTTC.